This TCR beta chain stems from a study of blood T cell repertoires in COVID-19. Turning to the study itself: The study drew acute and convalescent COVID-19 samples from the United States, Italy and Spain.

How the authors handled the data: Reference gene primer amplification gave nucleated cell count estimates. Libraries were prepared by immunoSEQ multiplex PCR; TCRdb keeps only in-frame clonotypes and omits some of them. V, J and clone size are taken as reported in that table, and D and trimming were inferred from the DNA itself. The sample holds around 250,000 clones, approximately 89% seen once. The germline CDR1 and CDR2 sequences are MDHEN and SYDVKM. V lost 7 bases to trimming and J lost 4 bases; unmatched junction nucleotides: 7. The CDR3 extends over 14 amino acids. The material sequenced was peripheral blood. The receptor comes from a woman between 35 and 50 years old who had recovered from COVID-19. This chain uses TRBV28 with TRBJ1-3; 7 positions agree with TRBD1. CDR3 sequence (DNA): TGTGCCAGCAACCCGACAGGGTCCGGAAACACCATATATTTT. Protein sequence: CASNPTGSGNTIYF.